This TCR beta chain was captured by sequencing in a study of cytotoxic CD8 clonotypes in ibrutinib-treated CLL. Study-level findings and limits: Clonality went up at ibrutinib response and then declined back toward baseline at progression. Sustained-remission and progressing patients' sampling times differed. Clonality (at baseline) was higher than in age-matched healthy donors and tracked circulating CD8+ T-cell counts.

Clones were sequenced by immunoSEQ multiplex PCR, and TCRdb holds only the in-frame ones, with some missing. The sample has over 95,000 clones, 58% seen once. The V end lost 2 bases, the J end lost 1 base, and 5 bases lay between the germline ends. CDR3 size: 13 residues. CDR1 and CDR2 (germline): SGHTA, FQGNSA. PBMCs were cryopreserved, and roughly 2.1 micrograms of genomic DNA from them went into TCR beta libraries. In the case of this clone: Its antigen is currently unknown.

The rearrangement joins TRBV7-2 to TRBJ1-1, with TRBD1 as a possible D gene (5 bases). Sequencing used PBMCs, obtained after 24 months of ibrutinib treatment. The receptor was derived from a human donor with chronic lymphocytic leukemia. CDR3 protein: CASSLTGNTEAFF. CDR3 DNA sequence: TGTGCCAGCAGCTTAACAGGGAACACTGAAGCTTTCTTT.